This is a list of T cell receptor beta chains from one sample in a study of blood T cell repertoires in COVID-19. Profiling relied on immunoSEQ multiplex PCR, and the TCRdb table lists in-frame clones only, not all of them. Of some 75,000 clones listed, roughly 80% are singletons. The sequenced material came from peripheral blood. The receptors come from a man between 45 and 60 years old with COVID-19, enrolled during active disease. CDR3s include the opening cysteine and the closing phenylalanine or tryptophan. Fields, in order: J gene, clone size, V gene, D gene, CDR3 protein, CDR3 DNA. A D gene is named only where the DNA matches it firmly. A clone size is listed for some rows: how often the clone was seen (once, few, many), or a class if it is expanded.

J gene: TRBJ2-7
clone size: .
V gene: TRBV2
D gene: TRBD1
CDR3 protein: CASNPLWDRRVPGDF
CDR3 DNA: TGTGCCAGCAACCCATTGTGGGACAGGAGAGTTCCTGGGGACTTC

J gene: TRBJ2-7
clone size: .
V gene: TRBV7-9
D gene: .
CDR3 protein: CASSLVPPGNSYEQYF
CDR3 DNA: TGTGCCAGCAGCTTAGTCCCGCCGGGGAACTCCTACGAGCAGTACTTC

J gene: TRBJ1-2
clone size: .
V gene: TRBV28
D gene: .
CDR3 protein: CASSTLPLGAYGYTF
CDR3 DNA: TGTGCCAGCAGTACACTGCCCCTGGGGGCCTATGGCTACACCTTC

J gene: TRBJ1-2
clone size: .
V gene: TRBV6-5
D gene: .
CDR3 protein: CASTQSRGNGYTF
CDR3 DNA: TGTGCCAGCACTCAAAGCAGGGGAAATGGCTACACCTTC

J gene: TRBJ2-7
clone size: .
V gene: TRBV9
D gene: .
CDR3 protein: CASSVDGNSYEQYF
CDR3 DNA: TGTGCCAGCAGCGTAGACGGGAACTCCTACGAGCAGTACTTC

J gene: TRBJ2-7
clone size: .
V gene: TRBV4-2
D gene: TRBD1
CDR3 protein: CASSQEWADRGNEQYF
CDR3 DNA: TGTGCCAGCAGCCAAGAGTGGGCGGACAGGGGGAACGAGCAGTACTTC

J gene: TRBJ2-7
clone size: .
V gene: TRBV24-1
D gene: .
CDR3 protein: CATSDTSKTTYEQYF
CDR3 DNA: TGTGCCACCAGTGATACATCGAAAACGACCTACGAGCAGTACTTC

J gene: TRBJ2-7
clone size: .
V gene: TRBV5-1
D gene: .
CDR3 protein: CASSLARGFEQYF
CDR3 DNA: TGCGCCAGCAGCTTGGCCCGAGGTTTCGAGCAGTACTTC

J gene: TRBJ2-7
clone size: .
V gene: TRBV30
D gene: TRBD1
CDR3 protein: CAWNRQGTYEQYF
CDR3 DNA: TGTGCCTGGAACCGACAGGGAACCTACGAGCAGTACTTC

J gene: TRBJ2-3
clone size: .
V gene: TRBV19
D gene: TRBD1
CDR3 protein: CASSTDRGPTDTQYF
CDR3 DNA: TGTGCCAGTAGTACCGACAGGGGCCCCACAGATACGCAGTATTTT

J gene: TRBJ2-7
clone size: .
V gene: TRBV25-1
D gene: TRBD2
CDR3 protein: CASSEWLAGTYEQYF
CDR3 DNA: TGTGCCAGCAGTGAATGGCTAGCGGGTACGTACGAGCAGTACTTC

J gene: TRBJ2-3
clone size: .
V gene: TRBV4-1
D gene: .
CDR3 protein: CASSQDTGRGRQDTQYF
CDR3 DNA: TGCGCCAGCAGCCAAGATACAGGGCGTGGGCGCCAAGATACGCAGTATTTT

J gene: TRBJ2-5
clone size: few
V gene: TRBV5-8
D gene: TRBD1
CDR3 protein: CASSSGQGAQETQYF
CDR3 DNA: TGTGCCAGCAGCTCGGGACAGGGGGCTCAAGAGACCCAGTACTTC

J gene: TRBJ2-1
clone size: .
V gene: TRBV5-4
D gene: .
CDR3 protein: CASSLARGENYNEQFF
CDR3 DNA: TGTGCCAGCAGCTTGGCCAGGGGAGAGAACTACAATGAGCAGTTCTTC

J gene: TRBJ2-4
clone size: .
V gene: TRBV12-3/TRBV12-4
D gene: .
CDR3 protein: CASSLGENIQYF
CDR3 DNA: TGTGCCAGCAGTTTAGGAGAAAACATTCAGTACTTC

J gene: TRBJ2-7
clone size: .
V gene: TRBV7-8
D gene: TRBD1
CDR3 protein: CASSRRDRAYEQYF
CDR3 DNA: TGTGCCAGCAGCCGCCGGGACAGGGCCTACGAGCAGTACTTC

J gene: TRBJ2-7
clone size: .
V gene: TRBV28
D gene: .
CDR3 protein: CASSLAYEQYF
CDR3 DNA: TGTGCCAGCAGTCTTGCCTACGAGCAGTACTTC

J gene: TRBJ1-5
clone size: .
V gene: TRBV21-1
D gene: .
CDR3 protein: CASSKHGQTYSNQPQHF
CDR3 DNA: TGTGCCAGCAGCAAACACGGACAGACTTATAGCAATCAGCCCCAGCATTTT

J gene: TRBJ1-2
clone size: .
V gene: TRBV9
D gene: TRBD1
CDR3 protein: CASSVGDRGPGYTF
CDR3 DNA: TGTGCCAGCAGCGTAGGGGACAGGGGGCCTGGCTACACCTTC

J gene: TRBJ2-7
clone size: .
V gene: TRBV6-5
D gene: .
CDR3 protein: CASSRTGRAGEQYF
CDR3 DNA: TGTGCCAGCAGTCGGACAGGGAGGGCAGGCGAGCAGTACTTC

J gene: TRBJ2-7
clone size: .
V gene: TRBV7-8
D gene: TRBD1
CDR3 protein: CASSEQGAITYEQYF
CDR3 DNA: TGTGCCAGCAGCGAACAGGGGGCAATAACCTACGAGCAGTACTTC

J gene: TRBJ2-5
clone size: few
V gene: TRBV29-1
D gene: TRBD2
CDR3 protein: CSVRAGGFETQYF
CDR3 DNA: TGCAGCGTTAGGGCGGGAGGGTTCGAGACCCAGTACTTC

J gene: TRBJ2-2
clone size: once
V gene: TRBV29-1
D gene: .
CDR3 protein: CSVEDQSRGNTGELFF
CDR3 DNA: TGCAGCGTTGAAGATCAGTCCAGGGGTAACACCGGGGAGCTGTTTTTT

J gene: TRBJ2-7
clone size: few
V gene: TRBV6-5
D gene: TRBD2
CDR3 protein: CASSYFIAGIGEQYF
CDR3 DNA: TGTGCCAGCAGTTACTTTATAGCGGGAATAGGGGAGCAGTACTTC

J gene: TRBJ2-3
clone size: .
V gene: TRBV3-1/TRBV3-2
D gene: .
CDR3 protein: CASSTDTDTQYF
CDR3 DNA: TGTGCCAGCAGCACAGACACAGATACGCAGTATTTT

J gene: TRBJ2-1
clone size: .
V gene: TRBV29-1
D gene: .
CDR3 protein: CSVSNRVRYNEQFF
CDR3 DNA: TGCAGCGTATCGAACAGGGTAAGGTACAATGAGCAGTTCTTC

J gene: TRBJ1-6
clone size: few
V gene: TRBV9
D gene: .
CDR3 protein: CASSVEGRYNSPLHF
CDR3 DNA: TGTGCCAGCAGCGTAGAGGGGAGGTACAATTCACCCCTCCACTTT

J gene: TRBJ2-7
clone size: .
V gene: TRBV6-5
D gene: TRBD1
CDR3 protein: CASSAGTGMYEQYF
CDR3 DNA: TGTGCCAGCAGCGCCGGGACAGGAATGTACGAGCAGTACTTC

J gene: TRBJ2-5
clone size: .
V gene: TRBV5-8
D gene: .
CDR3 protein: CASRGLFQETQYF
CDR3 DNA: TGTGCCAGCAGGGGACTCTTCCAAGAGACCCAGTACTTC

J gene: TRBJ1-1
clone size: .
V gene: TRBV5-1
D gene: TRBD1
CDR3 protein: CASSIDTGVNTEAFF
CDR3 DNA: TGCGCCAGCAGCATAGACACAGGGGTGAACACTGAAGCTTTCTTT

J gene: TRBJ2-3
clone size: .
V gene: TRBV19
D gene: TRBD2
CDR3 protein: CASSRTRAGESTDTQYF
CDR3 DNA: TGTGCCAGTAGTAGAACCAGAGCGGGAGAGAGCACAGATACGCAGTATTTT

J gene: TRBJ1-6
clone size: .
V gene: TRBV5-1
D gene: TRBD1
CDR3 protein: CASSLDRGPGSPLHF
CDR3 DNA: TGCGCCAGCAGCTTGGACAGGGGGCCAGGTTCACCCCTCCACTTT

J gene: TRBJ1-5
clone size: .
V gene: TRBV4-1
D gene: .
CDR3 protein: CASSRGGAQPQHF
CDR3 DNA: TGCGCCAGCAGCCGCGGGGGGGCCCAGCCCCAGCATTTT

J gene: TRBJ2-1
clone size: once
V gene: TRBV3-1/TRBV3-2
D gene: TRBD2
CDR3 protein: CASSQTAGEFENEQFF
CDR3 DNA: TGTGCCAGCAGCCAAACAGCGGGAGAATTTGAGAATGAGCAGTTCTTC

J gene: TRBJ2-3
clone size: .
V gene: TRBV5-1
D gene: .
CDR3 protein: CASSSGESTDTQYF
CDR3 DNA: TGCGCCAGCAGCTCGGGGGAGAGCACAGATACGCAGTATTTT

J gene: TRBJ2-3
clone size: .
V gene: TRBV9
D gene: TRBD1
CDR3 protein: CASSEGQPRTDTQYF
CDR3 DNA: TGTGCCAGCAGCGAGGGACAGCCCCGCACAGATACGCAGTATTTT